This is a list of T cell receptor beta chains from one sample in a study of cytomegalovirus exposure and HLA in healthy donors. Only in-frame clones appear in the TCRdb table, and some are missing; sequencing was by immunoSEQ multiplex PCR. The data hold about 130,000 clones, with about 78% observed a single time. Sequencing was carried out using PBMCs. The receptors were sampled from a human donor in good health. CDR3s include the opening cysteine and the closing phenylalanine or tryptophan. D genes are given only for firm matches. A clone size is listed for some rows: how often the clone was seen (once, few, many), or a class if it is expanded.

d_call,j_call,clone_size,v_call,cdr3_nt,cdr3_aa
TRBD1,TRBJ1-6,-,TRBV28,TGTGCCAGCAGTTTTGGAGGGGGCGGTTCACCCCTCCACTTT,CASSFGGGGSPLHF
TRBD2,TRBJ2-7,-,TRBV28,TGTGCCAGCAGTCCTAGCGGCCTCTACGAGCAGTACTTC,CASSPSGLYEQYF
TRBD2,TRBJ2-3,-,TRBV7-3,TGTGCCAGCAGCTTAACCGTAGCGGGAGGGGCAGATACGCAGTATTTT,CASSLTVAGGADTQYF
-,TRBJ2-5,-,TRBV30,TGTGCCTGGAGTGTCGTAACAGGGCCGGGAGAGACCCAGTACTTC,CAWSVVTGPGETQYF
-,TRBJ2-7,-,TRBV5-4,TGTGCCAGCAGCTGGGGTCGGGATTACGAGCAGTACTTC,CASSWGRDYEQYF
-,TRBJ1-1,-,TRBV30,TGTGCCTGGAGTGTACTCCAATCTGAAGCTTTCTTT,CAWSVLQSEAFF
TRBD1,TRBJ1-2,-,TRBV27,TGTGCCAGCAGTGAGACAGGGGCGAGGTCCTATGGCTACACCTTC,CASSETGARSYGYTF
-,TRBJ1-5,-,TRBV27,TGTGCCAGCCGCATCGGGGGGCCCAGCAATCAGCCCCAGCATTTT,CASRIGGPSNQPQHF
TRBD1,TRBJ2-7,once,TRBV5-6,TGTGCCAGCAGCCCCGGGACAGGGGGCGAGCAGTACTTC,CASSPGTGGEQYF
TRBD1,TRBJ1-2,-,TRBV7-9,TGTGCCAGCAGCTTCTCAGGACAGGGGGCGCAAAGGGCCGATGGCTACACCTTC,CASSFSGQGAQRADGYTF
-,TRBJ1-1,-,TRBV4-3,TGCGCCAGCAGCCAATCCAGGGGTGACACTGAAGCTTTCTTT,CASSQSRGDTEAFF
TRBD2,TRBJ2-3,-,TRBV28,TGTGCCAGCAGCAGAACGGGACTAGCGTCCCGGGGGGATACGCAGTATTTT,CASSRTGLASRGDTQYF
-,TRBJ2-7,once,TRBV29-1,TGCAGCGTCGGCGGCTCCTACGAGCAGTACTTC,CSVGGSYEQYF
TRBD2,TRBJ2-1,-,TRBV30,TGTGCCTGGAGTCTAGGCGCTAGCGGGAGCGACAATGAGCAGTTCTTC,CAWSLGASGSDNEQFF
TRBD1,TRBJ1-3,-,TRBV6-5,TGTGCCAGCAGAGGACAGGGGGGCGGAAACACCATATATTTT,CASRGQGGGNTIYF
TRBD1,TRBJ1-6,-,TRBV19,TGTGCCAGTTGCGACAGGGCATGGAATTCACCCCTCCACTTT,CASCDRAWNSPLHF
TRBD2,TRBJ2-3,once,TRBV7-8,TGTGCCAGCAGCCCTCCCCCCGGGAGGAGCACAGATACGCAGTATTTT,CASSPPPGRSTDTQYF
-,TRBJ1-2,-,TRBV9,TGTGCCAGCAGCGTATCGGGGTACTATGGCTACACCTTC,CASSVSGYYGYTF
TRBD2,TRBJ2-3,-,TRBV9,TGTGCCAGCAGCTTTAGCGGGAGCACAGATACGCAGTATTTT,CASSFSGSTDTQYF
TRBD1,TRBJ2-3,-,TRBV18,TGTGCCAGCCGGAAACAGGGGGCCGCAGATACGCAGTATTTT,CASRKQGAADTQYF